This TCR beta chain appears in the sequencing data of a study of cytomegalovirus exposure and HLA in healthy donors. Study-wide results and caveats: Overall, approximately 150 TCR beta chains were annotated as cytomegalovirus-associated. In a later analysis, TCR beta V- and J-gene trimming was associated with a missense DCLRE1C variant. It was assumed in the presence/absence analyses that sequencing depth was roughly uniform across donors. Most of the CMV-associated TCR beta chains (in a later analysis) appeared to be HLA-restricted.

Worth noting for this clone: The antigen is undetermined. Germline is not matched at one junction end, which may reflect a read error. Other DNA sequences in the same sample also yield this CDR3.

Germline V gene sequence: CDR1 LGHNA, CDR2 YNFKEQ. CDR3 length: 15 residues. The PCR contained 60 Vbeta and 13 Jbeta primers. Sequencing used immunoSEQ multiplex PCR; TCRdb keeps in-frame clones, though not all of them. The sample contains roughly 200,000 clones, around three quarters of which appear only once. This TCR was recovered from a woman aged 25 to 39 in good health and CMV-seropositive. This rearrangement joins TRBV4-2 to TRBJ1-1; maybe TRBD1 (5 bases). Sequenced: PBMCs. CDR3 sequence: CASSQGEGVNTEAFF. The DNA of the CDR3 is TGTGCCAGCAGCCAAGGTGAAGGGGTGAACACTGAGGCTTTCTTT.